The clone carrying this TCR beta chain has just a few counts. Its antigen is not known. The ends were cut back, 5 bases at V and 0 bases at J, with 13 bases in the middle. Germline V gene sequence: CDR1 SGHTA, CDR2 FQGNSA. CDR3 length: 15 amino acids. The data belong to a study of T cells after yellow fever vaccination. Study conclusions and caveats: The bulk population could contribute abundant contaminating clonotypes to FACS-sorted repertoires. Among all clonotypes, a small share was observed in both CD4 and CD8 compartments.

Generation of TCR cDNA used 5'RACE template switching (which added a universal primer site and UMIs). TCRdb re-analysed the 5' RACE reads in MiXCR, keeping a single row per CDR3 protein. The data hold some 350,000 distinct CDR3 sequences, with approximately 4% observed a single time. This specimen consisted of PBMCs, obtained 5 days after the yellow fever booster vaccination. The genes are TRBV7-2 and TRBJ1-2; TRBD1 is a possible D gene (6 bases). The TCR sequence derives from a man aged 18 to 30 who received the YFV17D yellow fever vaccine. The CDR3 bases are TGTGCCAGCAGCCCCCGGGACATATCTAACTATGGCTACACCTTC. This sequence encodes CASSPRDISNYGYTF. Complete variable domain (other parts from reference TRBV7-2 and TRBJ1-2): GAGVSQSPSNKVTEKGKDVELRCDPISGHTALYWYRQSLGQGLEFLIYFQGNSAPDKSGLPSDRFSAERTGGSVSTLTIQRTQQEDSAVYLCASSPRDISNYGYTFGSGTRLTVV.